The 28 T cell receptor beta chains given below trace back to one sample, sequenced in a study of cytomegalovirus exposure and HLA in healthy donors. In the PCR, 60 Vbeta and 13 Jbeta primers were used. Sequencing was performed with immunoSEQ multiplex PCR; in TCRdb, only in-frame clones are kept and a portion is missing. This sample has over 150,000 clones, with over 80% found just once. Sequenced: PBMCs. The source is a girl between 10 and 17 years old in good health and CMV-seropositive.

V gene TRBV27 combines with J gene TRBJ2-3; no clear D gene. Between the trimmed V and J ends, which lost 7 bases and 6 bases, there was a span of 11 bases. Germline loops: CDR1 MNHEY, CDR2 SMNVEV (reference sequence). The CDR3 loop spans 12 amino acids. The CDR3: CASKTPGDTQYF. The CDR3 region has the DNA TGTGCCAGCAAAACACCCGGGGATACGCAGTATTTT.

The J gene is TRBJ2-5, the V gene TRBV4-1; TRBD1 might be the D (6 bases). Trimming pared 2 bases from V and 2 bases from J, leaving 9 bases between. The germline V gene encodes CDR1 MGHRA and CDR2 YSYEKL. The CDR3 extends over 14 amino acids. DNA for the CDR3: TGCGCCAGCAGCCAAACAGGGATACAAGAGACCCAGTACTTC. As protein: CASSQTGIQETQYF.

V gene TRBV9 combines with J gene TRBJ1-2, with a tentative D call TRBD1 (5 bases). Deletions cut 3 bases from V and 8 bases from J, with 17 bases between. The V gene's germline CDR1 is SGDLS and CDR2 YYNGEE. The CDR3 consists of 14 residues. The CDR3 spells CASSGITGPGGYTF. The CDR3 bases are TGTGCCAGCAGCGGGATAACAGGTCCTGGGGGCTACACCTTC.

V gene TRBV7-9 combines with J gene TRBJ2-4; 9 nucleotides align to TRBD1. The CDR3 extends over 19 amino acids. Germline CDR1 and CDR2: SEHNR and FQNEAQ (reference sequence). The V segment lost 5 bases and the J segment 1 base; nucleotides outside the gene matches: 15. The CDR3 is CASSPRGQGGLVAKNIQYF. The CDR3 DNA reads TGTGCCAGCAGCCCTAGGGGACAGGGAGGTTTGGTGGCCAAAAACATTCAGTACTTC.

The V call is TRBV28, the J call TRBJ1-4; 8 nucleotides agree with TRBD1. The V gene end was trimmed by 6 bases and the J gene end by 1 base; junction bases not matched to a gene: 7. The CDR3 has 16 residues. The germline CDR1 and CDR2 sequences are MDHEN and SYDVKM. CDR3 nucleotides: TGTGCCAGCAGCCCCCCAGGACAGGGAACTAATGAAAAACTGTTTTTT. Translation: CASSPPGQGTNEKLFF. Filled out from reference TRBV28 and TRBJ1-4, the complete variable domain reads DVKVTQSSRYLVKRTGEKVFLECVQDMDHENMFWYRQDPGLGLRLIYFSYDVKMKEKGDIPEGYSVSREKKERFSLILESASTNQTSMYLCASSPPGQGTNEKLFFGSGTQLSVL.

This clone has a handful of counts. J is TRBJ1-2 and V is TRBV12-1; TRBD1 is taken as the D call from the table, unchecked against the DNA. TRBV12-1 is deemed a pseudogene. The CDR3 length is 14 residues. CDR3 DNA sequence: TGTGCCAGCAGCCACCGACAGGTCCGCTATGGCTACACCTTC. Translating gives CASSHRQVRYGYTF.

J is TRBJ2-1 and V is TRBV15, with TRBD2 matching over 12 bases. Germline V gene sequence: CDR1 LNHNV, CDR2 YYDKDF (reference sequence). After removal of 2 bases from V and 2 bases from J, the junction contained 10 bases not matched to a gene. This CDR3 comprises 19 residues. CDR3 protein: CATSRPGLAGLDTYNEQFF. CDR3 nucleotide sequence: TGTGCCACCAGCAGACCGGGACTAGCGGGTCTCGACACCTACAATGAGCAGTTCTTC.

The gene calls are TRBV28 and TRBJ2-4; 7 bases align to TRBD1. This CDR3 is 16 amino acids long. Germline V CDR1 and CDR2: MDHEN, SYDVKM. V shed 6 bases, J shed 0 bases, and the junction held 8 bases outside the gene matches. In DNA, the CDR3 is TGTGCCAGCAGGCCCACAGGGGCGCTAGCCAAAAACATTCAGTACTTC. This sequence encodes CASRPTGALAKNIQYF.

A few counts support this clone. Sequence at one end of the junction differs from germline and may be a read error. The CDR3 sequence: CASSLVVSSEQYF. CDR3 sequence (DNA): TGTGCCAGCAGCTTGGTAGTTTCCTCCGAGCAGTACTTC. The chain uses TRBV5-6 and TRBJ2-7; unclear D gene. The germline V gene encodes CDR1 SGHDT and CDR2 YYEEEE. This CDR3 is built from 13 residues.

DNA of the CDR3: TGTGCCAGCAGCCCCTGGGTGGAGGGCAATCAGCCCCAGCATTTT. Amino acid sequence: CASSPWVEGNQPQHF. V usage is TRBV5-6 and J usage is TRBJ1-5; D not resolved. CDR1 is SGHDT and CDR2 is YYEEEE in the germline V gene. Deletions cut 4 bases from V and 2 bases from J, with 13 bases between. This CDR3 is 15 amino acids long.

Only one count was recorded for this clone. This chain connects TRBV4-3 to TRBJ2-5; 8 nucleotides match TRBD1. This CDR3 has 16 amino acids. V lost 2 bases, J lost 6 bases, and 11 bases stayed unmatched. Looked up from germline, CDR1 is LGHNA and CDR2 is YSLEER. CDR3 sequence reads: CASSQFRAGGWKTQYF. The CDR3 bases are TGCGCCAGCAGCCAATTTCGGGCAGGGGGCTGGAAGACCCAGTACTTC.

V gene TRBV4-1 combines with J gene TRBJ2-6; weak D call: TRBD1 (5 bases). The CDR3 consists of 17 residues. The V gene lost 4 bases and the J gene lost 0 bases, with 13 bases spanning the gap. CDR1 MGHRA and CDR2 YSYEKL come from the germline V gene. The CDR3 DNA is TGCGCCAGCAGCCGAACAGGTTCCCTCTCTGGGGCCAACGTCCTGACTTTC. The encoded protein is CASSRTGSLSGANVLTF.

The chain joins TRBV4-2 to TRBJ2-3; D uncertain. The CDR3 is made up of 13 amino acids. The germline V gene has CDR1 LGHNA and CDR2 YNFKEQ. V shed 0 bases and J shed 5 bases, with 6 bases lying between them. CDR3 in DNA: TGTGCCAGCAGCCAAGATCAGGTAGATACGCAGTATTTT. It specifies CASSQDQVDTQYF.

This chain uses TRBV4-3 with TRBJ1-4; D unresolved. Per the germline V gene, CDR1 is LGHNA and CDR2 is YSLEER. This CDR3 has 16 amino acids. The V end was cut by 8 bases, the J end by 7 bases, with 23 bases between. In DNA form, the CDR3 reads TGCGCCAGCTCAACACGAGCCCTCGAGGATGGTGAAAAACTGTTTTTT. The encoded protein is CASSTRALEDGEKLFF.

This clone turned up a few times. The germline gene is not matched at one end of the junction; a read error may be the cause. This chain uses TRBV11-2 with TRBJ2-7, with D hard to call. From germline, CDR1 is SGHAT and CDR2 FQNNGV. CDR3 size: 9 residues. The CDR3 here is CASSTRKTF. Written as DNA, the CDR3 is TGTGCCAGCAGTACGCGCAAAACCTTC. The variable domain in full, with the rest retrieved from reference TRBV11-2 and TRBJ2-7, is EAGVAQSPRYKIIEKRQSVAFWCNPISGHATLYWYQQILGQGPKLLIQFQNNGVVDDSQLPKDRFSAERLKGVDSTLKIQPAKLEDSAVYLCASSTRKTFGPGTRLTVT.

The rearrangement joins TRBV2 to TRBJ1-2; 10 nucleotides agree with TRBD1. The CDR3 extends over 16 amino acids. The J segment lost 4 bases and the V segment lost 4 bases, leaving 9 bases of the junction unmatched. Germline lookup yields CDR1 SNHLY and CDR2 FYNNEI. The CDR3 DNA follows: TGTGCCAGCAGTGTCCTGGGGACAGGGGAGATCTATGGCTACACCTTC. It encodes CASSVLGTGEIYGYTF.

This clone was seen a handful of times. V usage is TRBV7-8 and J usage is TRBJ1-4, with a tentative D call TRBD1 (5 bases). The germline V gene has CDR1 SGHVS and CDR2 FQNEAQ. The V and J ends lost 5 bases and 8 bases respectively, with 24 bases between them. This CDR3 has 17 residues. The CDR3 reads CASSPSRWRGGGEKLFF. The CDR3 coding sequence is TGTGCCAGCAGCCCCTCCCGGTGGAGGGGAGGTGGCGAAAAACTGTTTTTT.

The chain is built from TRBV5-1 and TRBJ1-2; possible D gene TRBD1, 5 bases. Trimming took off 4 bases at V and 4 bases at J, with 11 bases between the two ends. CDR1 is SGHRS and CDR2 is YFSETQ in the germline V gene. This CDR3 region has 13 residues. The CDR3 spells CASSTTAVYGYTF. The CDR3 DNA reads TGCGCCAGCAGCACGACAGCTGTCTATGGCTACACCTTC.

This clone appeared once. The V and J genes are TRBV27 and TRBJ2-3, with 7 bases matching TRBD1. V shed 4 bases, J shed 4 bases, and the junction held 2 bases outside the gene matches. Germline V lookup: CDR1 MNHEY, CDR2 SMNVEV (reference sequence). This CDR3 region has 13 residues. Here the CDR3 reads CASSSDRADTQYF. CDR3 in DNA: TGTGCCAGCAGTTCAGACAGGGCAGATACGCAGTATTTT.

The rearrangement uses TRBV5-1 and TRBJ2-1; 7 bases line up with TRBD2. The CDR3 spans 16 residues. Germline V gene sequence: CDR1 SGHRS, CDR2 YFSETQ. The J segment lost 0 bases and the V segment lost 1 base, leaving 4 bases of the junction unmatched. Written as DNA, the CDR3 is TGCGCCAGCAGCTTGTTCGGCGGGAGCTCCTACAATGAGCAGTTCTTC. It is translated as CASSLFGGSSYNEQFF.

The rearrangement links TRBV2 to TRBJ2-2, with a weak D call TRBD1 (6 bases). Trimming pared 5 bases from V and 5 bases from J, leaving 12 bases between. Germline CDR1 SNHLY, CDR2 FYNNEI. CDR3 length: 14 amino acids. The CDR3 bases are TGTGCCAGCAGTCTCAGGGGTGGAACCGGGGAGCTGTTTTTT. Its translation is CASSLRGGTGELFF.

The V call is TRBV7-9, the J call TRBJ1-1, with TRBD1 matching 8 bases. Losses at the gene ends were 4 bases for V and 5 bases for J; bases not matched to a gene: 12. The CDR3 sequence is 16 residues long. Germline CDR1 is SEHNR and CDR2 is FQNEAQ (reference sequence). The CDR3 DNA sequence: TGTGCCAGCAGCTCGACAGGGGTCGGTTTTGGGACTGAAGCTTTCTTT. Protein sequence: CASSSTGVGFGTEAFF.

The chain carries TRBV5-1 and TRBJ2-1, with D possibly being TRBD1 (6 bases). The CDR3 has 13 residues. Germline V CDR1 and CDR2: SGHRS, YFSETQ. Deletions cut 3 bases from V and 7 bases from J, with 11 bases between. The CDR3 loop reads CASSWKGGNEQFF. The DNA for the CDR3 is TGCGCCAGCAGCTGGAAAGGGGGAAATGAGCAGTTCTTC.

In regard to this clone: Within the sample, other DNA sequences also encode this same CDR3. V gene TRBV9 combines with J gene TRBJ2-1; the match to TRBD2 covers 7 bases. Germline loops: CDR1 SGDLS, CDR2 YYNGEE. The CDR3 loop spans 15 amino acids. V shed 0 bases and J 0 bases; nucleotides not matched to a gene: 0. CDR3 loop: CASSVGGGSYNEQFF. For the CDR3, the DNA is TGTGCCAGCAGCGTAGGCGGGGGCTCCTACAATGAGCAGTTCTTC.

The DNA for the CDR3 is TGTGCCAGCAGGATCCGAACCGGGACAGGGGGAAACTACGAGCAGTACTTC. Residues: CASRIRTGTGGNYEQYF. The chain recombines TRBV28 with TRBJ2-7, with 11 positions matching TRBD1. The CDR3 consists of 17 residues. After removal of 6 bases from V and 3 bases from J, the junction contained 13 bases not matched to a gene. Germline V gene data show CDR1 as MDHEN and CDR2 as SYDVKM.

J is TRBJ1-1 and V is TRBV28; TRBD1 aligns across 8 bases. Germline lookup yields CDR1 MDHEN and CDR2 SYDVKM. After removal of 7 bases from V and 3 bases from J, the junction contained 4 bases not matched to a gene. CDR3 size: 13 residues. The DNA of the CDR3 is TGTGCCAGCATACCAGGGGGCGACACTGAAGCTTTCTTT. Residues: CASIPGGDTEAFF.

The chain has TRBV28 and TRBJ2-1; D is ambiguous. Between the trimmed V and J ends, which lost 1 base and 4 bases, there was a span of 14 bases. CDR1 is MDHEN and CDR2 is SYDVKM in the germline V gene. The CDR3 runs 16 residues. DNA of the CDR3: TGTGCCAGCAGTTTATTCACTGAGACTCCGTACAATGAGCAGTTCTTC. Translating gives CASSLFTETPYNEQFF.

The chain is built from TRBV7-9 and TRBJ1-1, with a weak D call TRBD1 (5 bases). Germline assignment: CDR1 SEHNR and CDR2 FQNEAQ (reference sequence). Trimming shortened V by 4 bases and J by 1 base, and 10 bases separated the two germline ends. The CDR3 runs to 14 residues. CDR3 nucleotides: TGTGCCAGCAGCTCCTCGGACAAGAACACTGAAGCTTTCTTT. Translation gives CASSSSDKNTEAFF.